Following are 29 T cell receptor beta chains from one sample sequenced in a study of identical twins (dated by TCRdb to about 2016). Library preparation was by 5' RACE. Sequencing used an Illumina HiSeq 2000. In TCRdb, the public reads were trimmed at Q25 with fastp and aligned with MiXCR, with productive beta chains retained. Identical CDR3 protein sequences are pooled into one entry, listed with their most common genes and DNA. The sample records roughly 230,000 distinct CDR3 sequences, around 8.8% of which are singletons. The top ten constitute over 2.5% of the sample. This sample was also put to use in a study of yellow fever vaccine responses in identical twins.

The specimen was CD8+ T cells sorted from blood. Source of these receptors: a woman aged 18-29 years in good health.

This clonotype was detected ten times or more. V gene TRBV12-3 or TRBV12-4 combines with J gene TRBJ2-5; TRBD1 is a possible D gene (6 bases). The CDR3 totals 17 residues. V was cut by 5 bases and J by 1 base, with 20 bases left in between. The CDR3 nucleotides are TGTGCCAGCAGTGCCTCCTTGACAGGCCTTCGCCAAGAGACCCAGTACTTC. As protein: CASSASLTGLRQETQYF.

CDR3 protein: CASSQDLGWGGNTIYF. In nucleotides, the CDR3 is TGCGCCAGCAGCCAAGATTTAGGCTGGGGAGGAAACACCATATATTTT. The chain is built from TRBV4-3 and TRBJ1-3, with D hard to call. V was cut by 0 bases and J by 4 bases, with 13 bases left in between. This CDR3 is built from 16 residues. Germline loops: CDR1 LGHNA, CDR2 YSLEER.

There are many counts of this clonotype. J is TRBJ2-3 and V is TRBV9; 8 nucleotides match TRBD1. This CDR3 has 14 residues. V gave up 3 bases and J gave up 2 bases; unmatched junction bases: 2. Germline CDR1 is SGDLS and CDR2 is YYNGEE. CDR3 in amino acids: CASSGTGSTDTQYF. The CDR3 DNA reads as TGTGCCAGCAGCGGGACAGGGTCCACAGATACGCAGTATTTT.

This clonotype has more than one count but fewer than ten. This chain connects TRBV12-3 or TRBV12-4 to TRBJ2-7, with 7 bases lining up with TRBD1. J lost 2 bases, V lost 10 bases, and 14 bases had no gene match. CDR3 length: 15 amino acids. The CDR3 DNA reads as TGTGCCATCCTAACGGACCGACAGGGTACCTACGAGCAGTACTTC. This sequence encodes CAILTDRQGTYEQYF.

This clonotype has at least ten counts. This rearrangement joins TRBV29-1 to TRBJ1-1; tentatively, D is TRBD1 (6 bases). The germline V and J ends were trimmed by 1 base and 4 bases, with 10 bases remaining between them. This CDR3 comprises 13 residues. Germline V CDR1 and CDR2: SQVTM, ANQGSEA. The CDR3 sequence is CSVEVQGSTEAFF. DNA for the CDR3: TGCAGCGTTGAAGTCCAGGGGAGCACTGAAGCTTTCTTT.

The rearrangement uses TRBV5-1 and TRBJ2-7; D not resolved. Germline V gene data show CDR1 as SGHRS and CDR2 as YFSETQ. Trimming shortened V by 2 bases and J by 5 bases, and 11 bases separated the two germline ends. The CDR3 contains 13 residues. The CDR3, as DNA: TGCGCCAGCAGCTTCACAGATTATGACGAGCAGTACTTC. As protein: CASSFTDYDEQYF.

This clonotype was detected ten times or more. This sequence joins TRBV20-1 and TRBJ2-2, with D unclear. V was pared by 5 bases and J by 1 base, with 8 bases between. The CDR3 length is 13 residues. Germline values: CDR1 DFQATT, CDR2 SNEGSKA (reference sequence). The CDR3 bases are TGCAGTGCTCGATCCATGAACACCGGGGAGCTGTTTTTT. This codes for CSARSMNTGELFF.

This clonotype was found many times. DNA for the CDR3: TGTGCCAGCAGCGTAGAAGCGGGGGTATCCTACGAGCAGTACTTC. Translated: CASSVEAGVSYEQYF. The chain couples TRBV9 to TRBJ2-7, with 8 bases identical to TRBD2. Trimming at V came to 0 bases and at J to 1 base, leaving 3 bases not matched to a gene. Germline CDR1 is SGDLS and CDR2 is YYNGEE. This CDR3 is 15 amino acids long.

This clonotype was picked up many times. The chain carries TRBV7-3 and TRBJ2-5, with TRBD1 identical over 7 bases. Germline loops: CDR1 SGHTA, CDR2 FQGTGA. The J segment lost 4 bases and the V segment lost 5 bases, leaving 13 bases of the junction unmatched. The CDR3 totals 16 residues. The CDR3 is CASSPKGRGIGETQYF. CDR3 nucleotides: TGTGCCAGCAGCCCCAAGGGCAGGGGGATTGGAGAGACCCAGTACTTC.

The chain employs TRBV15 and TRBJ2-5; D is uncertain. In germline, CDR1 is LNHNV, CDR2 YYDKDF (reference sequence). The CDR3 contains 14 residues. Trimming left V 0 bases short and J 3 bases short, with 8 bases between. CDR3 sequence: CATSRDADEETQYF. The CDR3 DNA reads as TGTGCCACCAGCAGAGATGCGGACGAAGAGACCCAGTACTTC. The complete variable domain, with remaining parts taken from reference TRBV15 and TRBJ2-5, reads DAMVIQNPRYQVTQFGKPVTLSCSQTLNHNVMYWYQQKSSQAPKLLFHYYDKDFNNEADTPDNFQSRRPNTSFCFLDIRSPGLGDTAMYLCATSRDADEETQYFGPGTRLLVL.

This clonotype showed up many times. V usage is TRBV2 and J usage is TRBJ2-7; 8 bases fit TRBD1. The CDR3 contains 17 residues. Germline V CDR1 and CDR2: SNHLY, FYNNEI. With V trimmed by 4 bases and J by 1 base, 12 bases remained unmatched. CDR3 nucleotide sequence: TGTGCCAGCAGTGGTATGGGGACAGGCAGAGGATCCTACGAGCAGTACTTC. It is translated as CASSGMGTGRGSYEQYF.

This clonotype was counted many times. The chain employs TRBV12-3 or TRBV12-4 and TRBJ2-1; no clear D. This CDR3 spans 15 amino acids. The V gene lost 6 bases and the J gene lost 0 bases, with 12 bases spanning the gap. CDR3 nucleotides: TGTGCCAGCAGCAATTGGACCGACTCCTACAATGAGCAGTTCTTC. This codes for CASSNWTDSYNEQFF.

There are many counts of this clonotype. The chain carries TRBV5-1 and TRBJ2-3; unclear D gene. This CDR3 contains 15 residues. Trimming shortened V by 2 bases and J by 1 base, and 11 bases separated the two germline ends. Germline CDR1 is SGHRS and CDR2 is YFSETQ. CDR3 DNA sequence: TGCGCCAGCAGCTTTACAGACTTTGGCACAGATACGCAGTATTTT. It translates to CASSFTDFGTDTQYF.

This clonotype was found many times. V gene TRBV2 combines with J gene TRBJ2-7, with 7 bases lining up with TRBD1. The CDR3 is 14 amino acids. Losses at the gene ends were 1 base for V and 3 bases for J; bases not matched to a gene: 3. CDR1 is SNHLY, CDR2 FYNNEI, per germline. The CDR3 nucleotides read TGTGCCAGCAGTGAAGGGCAGGGGGTCTACGAGCAGTACTTC. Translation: CASSEGQGVYEQYF.

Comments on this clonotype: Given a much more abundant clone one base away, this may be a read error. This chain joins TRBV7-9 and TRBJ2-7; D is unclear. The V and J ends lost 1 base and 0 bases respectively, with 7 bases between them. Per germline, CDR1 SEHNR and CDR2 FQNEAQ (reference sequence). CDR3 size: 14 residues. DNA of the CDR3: TGTGCCAGCAGCTTAGATCCTAGCTCCTACGAGCAGTACTTC. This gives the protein CASSLDPSSYEQYF.

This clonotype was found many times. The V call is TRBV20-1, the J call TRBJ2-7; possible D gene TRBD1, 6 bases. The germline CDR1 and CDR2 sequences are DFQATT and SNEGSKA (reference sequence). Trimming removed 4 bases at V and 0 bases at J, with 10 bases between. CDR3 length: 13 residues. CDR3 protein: CSATGALSYEQYF. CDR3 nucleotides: TGCAGTGCTACAGGGGCCCTCTCCTACGAGCAGTACTTC.

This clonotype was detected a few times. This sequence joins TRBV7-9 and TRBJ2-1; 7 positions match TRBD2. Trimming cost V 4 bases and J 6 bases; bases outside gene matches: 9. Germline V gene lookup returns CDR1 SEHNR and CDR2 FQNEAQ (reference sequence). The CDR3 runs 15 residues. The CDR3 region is CASSSGLVFSNEQFF. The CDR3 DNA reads TGTGCCAGCAGCTCCGGACTAGTGTTTAGCAATGAGCAGTTCTTC.

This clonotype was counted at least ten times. This CDR3 is CATYTLGGNEQFF. For the CDR3, the DNA is TGTGCCACCTATACTCTGGGGGGGAATGAGCAGTTCTTC. The V and J genes are TRBV15 and TRBJ2-1; 7 nucleotides match TRBD2. The CDR3 runs 13 residues. Germline V CDR1 and CDR2: LNHNV, YYDKDF (reference sequence). V gave up 8 bases and J gave up 7 bases; unmatched junction bases: 8.

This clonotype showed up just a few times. CDR3 in DNA: TGCAGTGCTTCAGACCACCCAGATACGCAGTATTTT. As protein: CSASDHPDTQYF. The V call is TRBV20-1, the J call TRBJ2-3; D gene uncertain. The CDR3 sequence is 12 residues long. The germline V gene encodes CDR1 DFQATT and CDR2 SNEGSKA (reference sequence). V lost 5 bases, J lost 4 bases, and 10 bases lay in between.

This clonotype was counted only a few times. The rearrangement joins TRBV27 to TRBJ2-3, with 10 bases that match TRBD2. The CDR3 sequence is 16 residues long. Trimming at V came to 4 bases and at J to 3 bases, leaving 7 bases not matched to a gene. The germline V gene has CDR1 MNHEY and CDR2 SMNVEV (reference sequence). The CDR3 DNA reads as TGTGCCAGCAGTTCGAGCCTAGCGGGAGTAACAGATACGCAGTATTTT. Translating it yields CASSSSLAGVTDTQYF.

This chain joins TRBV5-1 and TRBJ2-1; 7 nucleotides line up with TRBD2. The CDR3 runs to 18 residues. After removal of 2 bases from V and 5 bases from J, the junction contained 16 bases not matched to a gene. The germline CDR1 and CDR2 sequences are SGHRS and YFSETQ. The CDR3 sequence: CASSLEGGGVVGDNEQFF. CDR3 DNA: TGCGCCAGCAGCTTAGAAGGCGGGGGAGTCGTCGGGGACAATGAGCAGTTCTTC.

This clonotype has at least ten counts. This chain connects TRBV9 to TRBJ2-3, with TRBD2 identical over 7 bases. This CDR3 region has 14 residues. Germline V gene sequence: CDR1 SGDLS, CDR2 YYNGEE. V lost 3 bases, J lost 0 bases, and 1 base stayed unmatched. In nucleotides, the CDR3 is TGTGCCAGCAGCGCTAGCGGAAGCACAGATACGCAGTATTTT. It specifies CASSASGSTDTQYF.

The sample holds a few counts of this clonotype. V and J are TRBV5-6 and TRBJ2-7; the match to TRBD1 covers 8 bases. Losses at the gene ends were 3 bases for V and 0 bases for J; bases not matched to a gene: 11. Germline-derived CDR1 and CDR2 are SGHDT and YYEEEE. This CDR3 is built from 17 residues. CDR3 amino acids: CASSSPGQGYSSYEQYF. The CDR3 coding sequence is TGTGCCAGCAGCTCCCCAGGACAGGGCTACAGCTCCTACGAGCAGTACTTC. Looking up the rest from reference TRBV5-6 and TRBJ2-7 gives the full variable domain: DAGVTQSPTHLIKTRGQQVTLRCSPKSGHDTVSWYQQALGQGPQFIFQYYEEEERQRGNFPDRFSGHQFPNYSSELNVNALLLGDSALYLCASSSPGQGYSSYEQYFGPGTRLTVT.

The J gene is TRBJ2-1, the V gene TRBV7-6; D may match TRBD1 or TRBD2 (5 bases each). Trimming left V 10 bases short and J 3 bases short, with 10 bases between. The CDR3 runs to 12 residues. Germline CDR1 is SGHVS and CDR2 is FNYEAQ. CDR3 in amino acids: CATGTSYNEQFF. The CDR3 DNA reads TGTGCCACTGGGACCAGCTACAATGAGCAGTTCTTC.

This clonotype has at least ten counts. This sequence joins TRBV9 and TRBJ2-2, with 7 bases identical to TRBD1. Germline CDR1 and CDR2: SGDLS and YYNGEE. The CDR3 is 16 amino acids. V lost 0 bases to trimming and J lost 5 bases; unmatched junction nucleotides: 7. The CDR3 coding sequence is TGTGCCAGCAGCGTAGTAAGGGGGCCGGTAACCGGGGAGCTGTTTTTT. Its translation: CASSVVRGPVTGELFF.

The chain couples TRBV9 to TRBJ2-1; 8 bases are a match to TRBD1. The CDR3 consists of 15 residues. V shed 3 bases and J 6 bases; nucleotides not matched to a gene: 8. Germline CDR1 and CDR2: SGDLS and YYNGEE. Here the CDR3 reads CASSADRVTVNEQFF. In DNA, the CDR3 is TGTGCCAGCAGCGCGGACAGGGTGACAGTCAATGAGCAGTTCTTC.

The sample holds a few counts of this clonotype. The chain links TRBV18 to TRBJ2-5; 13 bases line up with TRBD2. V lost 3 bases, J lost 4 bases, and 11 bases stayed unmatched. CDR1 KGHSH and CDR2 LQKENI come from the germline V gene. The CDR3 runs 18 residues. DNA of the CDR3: TGTGCCAGCTCACCGAATTTTGGACTAGCGGGAGTGGGAGAGACCCAGTACTTC. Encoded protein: CASSPNFGLAGVGETQYF.

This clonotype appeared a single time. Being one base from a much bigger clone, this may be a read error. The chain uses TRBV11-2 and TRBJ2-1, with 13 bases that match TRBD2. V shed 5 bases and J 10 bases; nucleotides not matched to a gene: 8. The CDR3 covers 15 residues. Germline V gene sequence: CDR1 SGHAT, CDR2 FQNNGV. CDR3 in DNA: TGTGCCAGCAGCCCGCGGACTAGCGGGAGAACCGAGCAGTTCTTC. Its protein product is CASSPRTSGRTEQFF.

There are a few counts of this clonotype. The CDR3 nucleotides read TGTGCCAGCAGCTTAGTGGCGGCCTTTCGGGCAGATACGCAGTATTTT. It encodes CASSLVAAFRADTQYF. The chain recombines TRBV7-2 with TRBJ2-3; no clear D gene. Per germline, CDR1 SGHTA and CDR2 FQGNSA. The CDR3 spans 16 residues. V lost 1 base to trimming and J lost 4 bases, with 15 bases between them.